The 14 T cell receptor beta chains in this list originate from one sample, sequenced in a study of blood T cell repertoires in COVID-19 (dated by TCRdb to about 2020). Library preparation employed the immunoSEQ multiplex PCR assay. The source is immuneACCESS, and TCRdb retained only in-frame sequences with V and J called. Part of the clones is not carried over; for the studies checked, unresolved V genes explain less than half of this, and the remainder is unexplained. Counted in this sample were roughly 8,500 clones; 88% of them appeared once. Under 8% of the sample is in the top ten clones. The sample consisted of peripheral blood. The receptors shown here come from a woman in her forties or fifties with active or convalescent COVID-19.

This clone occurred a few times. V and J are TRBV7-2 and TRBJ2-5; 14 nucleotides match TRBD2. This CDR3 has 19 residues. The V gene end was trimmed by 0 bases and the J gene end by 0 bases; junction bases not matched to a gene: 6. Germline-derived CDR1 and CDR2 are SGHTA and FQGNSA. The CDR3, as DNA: TGTGCCAGCAGCTTAGCGGGACTAGCGGGGGAAAAGTACCAAGAGACCCAGTACTTC. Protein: CASSLAGLAGEKYQETQYF.

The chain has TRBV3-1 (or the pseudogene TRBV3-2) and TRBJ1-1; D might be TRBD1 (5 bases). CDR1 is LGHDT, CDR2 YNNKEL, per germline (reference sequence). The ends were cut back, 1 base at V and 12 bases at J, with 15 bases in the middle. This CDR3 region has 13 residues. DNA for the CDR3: TGTGCCAGCAGCCAAGTTGAGGGGAGGTTGACTTTCTTT. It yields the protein CASSQVEGRLTFF.

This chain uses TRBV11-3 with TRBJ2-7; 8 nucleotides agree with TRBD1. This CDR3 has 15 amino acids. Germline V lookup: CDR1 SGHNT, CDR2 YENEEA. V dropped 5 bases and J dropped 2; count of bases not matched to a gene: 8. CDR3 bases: TGTGCCAGCAGCCAAGGGGCACAGGGGGCCTACGAGCAGTACTTC. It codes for CASSQGAQGAYEQYF. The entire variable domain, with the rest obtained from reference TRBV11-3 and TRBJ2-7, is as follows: EAGVVQSPRYKIIEKKQPVAFWCNPISGHNTLYWYLQNLGQGPELLIRYENEEAVDDSQLPKDRFSAERLKGVDSTLKIQPAELGDSAVYLCASSQGAQGAYEQYFGPGTRLTVT.

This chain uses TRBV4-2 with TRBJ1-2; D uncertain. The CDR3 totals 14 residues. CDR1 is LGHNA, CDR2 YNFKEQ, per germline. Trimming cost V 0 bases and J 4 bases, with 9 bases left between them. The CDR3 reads CASSQDVLFYGYTF. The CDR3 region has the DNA TGTGCCAGCAGCCAAGATGTACTATTCTATGGCTACACCTTC.

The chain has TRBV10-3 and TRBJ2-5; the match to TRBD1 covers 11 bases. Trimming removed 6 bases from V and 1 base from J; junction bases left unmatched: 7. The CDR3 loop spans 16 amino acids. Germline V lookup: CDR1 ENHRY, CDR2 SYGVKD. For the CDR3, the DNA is TGTGCCATCAGCATTGGGACAGGGGGACGCCAAGAGACCCAGTACTTC. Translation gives CAISIGTGGRQETQYF.

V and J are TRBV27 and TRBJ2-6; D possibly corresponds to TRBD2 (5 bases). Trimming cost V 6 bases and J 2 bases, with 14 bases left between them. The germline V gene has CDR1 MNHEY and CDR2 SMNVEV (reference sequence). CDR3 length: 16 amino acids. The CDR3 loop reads CASRAAGSTGANVLTF. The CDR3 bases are TGTGCCAGCAGGGCCGCGGGTTCCACTGGGGCCAACGTCCTGACTTTC. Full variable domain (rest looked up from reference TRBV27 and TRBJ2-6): EAQVTQNPRYLITVTGKKLTVTCSQNMNHEYMSWYRQDPGLGLRQIYYSMNVEVTDKGDVPEGYKVSRKEKRNFPLILESPSPNQTSLYFCASRAAGSTGANVLTFGAGSRLTVL.

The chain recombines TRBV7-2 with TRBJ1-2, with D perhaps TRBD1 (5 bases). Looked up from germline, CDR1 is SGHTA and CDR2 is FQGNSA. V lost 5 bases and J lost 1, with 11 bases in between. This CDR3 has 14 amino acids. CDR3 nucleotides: TGTGCCAGCAGCACTAATAGGGGTAACTATGGCTACACCTTC. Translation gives CASSTNRGNYGYTF.

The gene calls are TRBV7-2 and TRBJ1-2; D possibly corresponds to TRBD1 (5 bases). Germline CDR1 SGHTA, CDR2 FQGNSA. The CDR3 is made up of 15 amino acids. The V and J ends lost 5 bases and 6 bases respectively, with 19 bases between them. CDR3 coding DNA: TGTGCCAGCAGCCCGTGGATCGAACAGGACAATGGCTACACCTTC. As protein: CASSPWIEQDNGYTF.

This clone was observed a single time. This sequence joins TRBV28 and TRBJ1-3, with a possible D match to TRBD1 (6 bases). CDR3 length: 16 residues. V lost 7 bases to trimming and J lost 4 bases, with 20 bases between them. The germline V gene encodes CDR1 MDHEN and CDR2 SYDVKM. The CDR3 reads CASTAGTRYLGNTIYF. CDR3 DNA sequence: TGTGCCAGCACGGCCGGGACACGTTACCTGGGAAACACCATATATTTT.

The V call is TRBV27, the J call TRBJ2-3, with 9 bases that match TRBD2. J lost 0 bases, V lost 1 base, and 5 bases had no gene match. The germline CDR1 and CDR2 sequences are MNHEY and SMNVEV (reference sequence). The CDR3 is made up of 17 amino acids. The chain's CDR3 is CASSLFAGGASTDTQYF. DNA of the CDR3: TGTGCCAGCAGTTTATTTGCGGGGGGGGCAAGCACAGATACGCAGTATTTT.

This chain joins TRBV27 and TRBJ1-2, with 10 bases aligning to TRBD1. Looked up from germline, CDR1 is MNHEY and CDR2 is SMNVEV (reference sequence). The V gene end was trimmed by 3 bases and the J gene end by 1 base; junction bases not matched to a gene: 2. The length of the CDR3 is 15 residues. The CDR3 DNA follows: TGTGCCAGCAGTTTGGGACAGGGGATTAACTATGGCTACACCTTC. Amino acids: CASSLGQGINYGYTF.

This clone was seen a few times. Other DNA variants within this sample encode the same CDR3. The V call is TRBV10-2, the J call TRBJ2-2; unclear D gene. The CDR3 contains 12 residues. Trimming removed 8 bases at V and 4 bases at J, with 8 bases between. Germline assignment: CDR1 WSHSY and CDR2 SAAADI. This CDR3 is CASRVGTGELFF. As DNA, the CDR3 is TGCGCCAGCCGGGTCGGCACCGGGGAGCTGTTTTTT.

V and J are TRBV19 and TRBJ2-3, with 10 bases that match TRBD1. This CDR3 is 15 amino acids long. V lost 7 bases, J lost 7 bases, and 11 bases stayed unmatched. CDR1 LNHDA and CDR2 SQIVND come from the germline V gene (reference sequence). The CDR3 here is CASKMDRGAGNTQYF. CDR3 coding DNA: TGTGCCAGTAAAATGGACAGGGGGGCGGGGAATACGCAGTATTTT. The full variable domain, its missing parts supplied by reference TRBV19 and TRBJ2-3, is DGGITQSPKYLFRKEGQNVTLSCEQNLNHDAMYWYRQDPGQGLRLIYYSQIVNDFQKGDIAEGYSVSREKKESFPLTVTSAQKNPTAFYLCASKMDRGAGNTQYFGPGTRLTVL.

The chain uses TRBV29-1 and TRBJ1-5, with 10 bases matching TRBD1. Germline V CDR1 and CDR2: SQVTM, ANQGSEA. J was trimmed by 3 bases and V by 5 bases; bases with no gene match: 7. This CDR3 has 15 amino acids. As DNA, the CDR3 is TGCAGCGTTCTTCAAGGGACAGGGGACAATCAGCCCCAGCATTTT. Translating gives CSVLQGTGDNQPQHF.